One sample yielded the 21 T cell receptor beta chains listed below, sequenced in a study of T cell repertoires in cytomegalovirus infection. MiXCR, applied by TCRdb to the reads, yields one record per CDR3 protein. The data hold over 450,000 distinct CDR3 sequences, with approximately 11% observed a single time. Sequencing was performed on PBMCs. The receptors here all came from a human donor in good health (CMV status not recorded). Some clones in this sample may be carry-over from other donors' samples.

The chain links TRBV6-1 to TRBJ1-2; D remains unclear. This CDR3 has 11 residues. V was shortened by 8 bases and J by 3 bases, with 7 bases between the two germline ends. Germline CDR1 and CDR2: MNHNS and SASEGT. DNA for the CDR3: TGTGCCAGCTCTGGGTACTATGGCTACACCTTC. Protein: CASSGYYGYTF.

This clonotype was detected ten times or more. V usage is TRBV6-1 and J usage is TRBJ1-2, with D perhaps TRBD1 (5 bases). The V gene lost 1 base and the J gene lost 2 bases, with 11 bases spanning the gap. The CDR3 runs 15 residues. CDR1 MNHNS and CDR2 SASEGT come from the germline V gene. CDR3 in DNA: TGTGCCAGCAGTGAAGTTCCAGGGATAAACTATGGCTACACCTTC. This gives the protein CASSEVPGINYGYTF.

This clonotype has a handful of counts. The V and J genes are TRBV6-6 and TRBJ2-6; 8 nucleotides agree with TRBD1. Germline CDR1 and CDR2: MNHNY and SVGAGI (reference sequence). CDR3 length: 21 amino acids. The V and J ends lost 0 bases and 0 bases, in that order; junction bases with no gene match: 13. DNA for the CDR3: TGTGCCAGCAGTTACTCAAGTTCACCCCGGGACAGGAACTCTGGGGCCAACGTCCTGACTTTC. Translation: CASSYSSSPRDRNSGANVLTF.

Ten or more counts support this clonotype. This chain uses TRBV7-9 with TRBJ2-1; 11 bases map to TRBD2. The trim removed 2 bases at V and 3 bases at J, leaving 3 bases unmatched. The CDR3 sequence is 16 residues long. CDR1 SEHNR and CDR2 FQNEAQ come from the germline V gene (reference sequence). CDR3 sequence: CASSLILAGGYNEQFF. The CDR3 bases are TGTGCCAGCAGCTTAATCCTAGCGGGAGGCTACAATGAGCAGTTCTTC.

The V call is TRBV13, the J call TRBJ1-2; 9 nucleotides line up with TRBD1. The length of the CDR3 is 16 residues. CDR1 and CDR2 (germline): PRHDT, FYEKMQ (reference sequence). J lost 2 bases, V lost 6 bases, and 10 bases had no gene match. In DNA form, the CDR3 reads TGTGCCAGCAGTTTCGGAGGGGACAGGGCGAACTATGGCTACACCTTC. Amino acid sequence: CASSFGGDRANYGYTF. Supplemented by reference TRBV13 and TRBJ1-2, the full variable domain reads AAGVIQSPRHLIKEKRETATLKCYPIPRHDTVYWYQQGPGQDPQFLISFYEKMQSDKGSIPDRFSAQQFSDYHSELNMSSLELGDSALYFCASSFGGDRANYGYTFGSGTRLTVV.

This clonotype was observed at least ten times. The chain has TRBV11-1 and TRBJ2-5; 11 nucleotides align to TRBD2. In germline, CDR1 is SGHAT, CDR2 FQDESV (reference sequence). The CDR3 covers 15 residues. Losses at the gene ends were 5 bases for V and 5 bases for J; bases not matched to a gene: 7. The CDR3 nucleotides are TGTGCCAGCAGCGAGGCGGCTAGCGGGGGGGAGACCCAGTACTTC. This codes for CASSEAASGGETQYF.

This clonotype was counted at least ten times. This chain links TRBV6-1 with TRBJ2-3, with 9 positions matching TRBD2. The CDR3 spans 15 residues. Germline V gene sequence: CDR1 MNHNS, CDR2 SASEGT. J lost 2 bases, V lost 8 bases, and 8 bases had no gene match. The CDR3 protein is CASFSLAGPTDTQYF. CDR3 sequence (DNA): TGTGCCAGCTTTAGTCTAGCGGGGCCCACAGATACGCAGTATTTT.

This clonotype was seen ten or more times. The rearrangement links TRBV7-2 to TRBJ2-1; TRBD1 matches at 9 bases. V lost 6 bases, J lost 4 bases, and 7 bases stayed unmatched. CDR1 and CDR2 from the germline V gene are SGHTA and FQGNSA. The CDR3 length is 15 residues. CDR3 DNA: TGTGCCAGCAGACCTCCCGGGACAGGGTACAATGAGCAGTTCTTC. Its protein is CASRPPGTGYNEQFF.

This clonotype has ten or more counts. The V and J genes are TRBV7-3 and TRBJ2-5; D could derive from TRBD1 or TRBD2 (5 bases each). The germline V gene has CDR1 SGHTA and CDR2 FQGTGA. Trimming removed 6 bases at V and 2 bases at J, with 10 bases between. This CDR3 has 13 residues. CDR3 nucleotide sequence: TGTGCCAGCAGTCACAGGACTCAAGAGACCCAGTACTTC. Its protein is CASSHRTQETQYF.

V is TRBV3-1 and J is TRBJ1-2; D is uncertain. Trimming cost V 1 base and J 7 bases, with 7 bases left between them. The CDR3 has 12 residues. CDR1 LGHDT and CDR2 YNNKEL come from the germline V gene (reference sequence). CDR3 amino acids: CASSQASTGYTF. The CDR3 region has the DNA TGTGCCAGCAGCCAAGCTTCCACTGGCTACACCTTC. Filled out from reference TRBV3-1 and TRBJ1-2, the complete variable domain reads DTAVSQTPKYLVTQMGNDKSIKCEQNLGHDTMYWYKQDSKKFLKIMFSYNNKELIINETVPNRFSPKSPDKAHLNLHINSLELGDSAVYFCASSQASTGYTFGSGTRLTVV.

This clonotype was seen a few times. This sequence joins TRBV3-1 and TRBJ2-7; weak D call: TRBD1 (5 bases). Trimming pared 0 bases from V and 2 bases from J, leaving 26 bases between. CDR3 length: 20 amino acids. Germline V CDR1 and CDR2: LGHDT, YNNKEL (reference sequence). CDR3 amino acids: CASSQDKQVPFKWYPYEQYF. The CDR3 region has the DNA TGTGCCAGCAGCCAAGATAAACAGGTACCGTTTAAGTGGTATCCCTACGAGCAGTACTTC.

This clonotype was seen repeatedly, ten times or more. The chain joins TRBV7-3 to TRBJ1-6, with 7 bases fitting TRBD1. Germline-derived CDR1 and CDR2 are SGHTA and FQGTGA. The CDR3 contains 15 residues. With 5 bases clipped from V and 6 bases from J, the junction kept 7 bases outside the gene matches. Here the CDR3 reads CASSRETGSNSPLHF. CDR3 in DNA: TGTGCCAGCAGCCGAGAGACAGGGAGTAATTCACCCCTCCACTTT.

This chain uses TRBV12-3 or TRBV12-4 with TRBJ1-2; no clear D. V was pared by 6 bases and J by 3 bases, with 11 bases between. There are 13 residues in the CDR3. The CDR3 nucleotides are TGTGCCAGCAGCGTCGGCCGGGACTATGGCTACACCTTC. Encoded protein: CASSVGRDYGYTF.

In this sample, this clonotype turned up many times. This rearrangement joins TRBV7-6 to TRBJ1-4; D is unresolved. V was pared by 1 base and J by 8 bases, with 5 bases between. This CDR3 has 12 residues. The germline V gene encodes CDR1 SGHVS and CDR2 FNYEAQ. Written as DNA, the CDR3 is TGTGCCAGCAGCTTAGGGCGGGAAAAACTGTTTTTT. Translating gives CASSLGREKLFF.

This clonotype has just a few counts. The rearrangement joins TRBV30 to TRBJ1-5; 9 bases fit TRBD1. The CDR3 has 13 residues. The V and J ends lost 5 bases and 4 bases, in that order; junction bases with no gene match: 3. Germline lookup yields CDR1 GTSNPN and CDR2 SVGIG (reference sequence). CDR3 bases: TGTGCCTGGGAACAGGGGGCGAATCAGCCCCAGCATTTT. Translated: CAWEQGANQPQHF. The whole variable domain, remainder taken from reference TRBV30 and TRBJ1-5, is SQTIHQWPATLVQPVGSPLSLECTVEGTSNPNLYWYRQAAGRGLQLLFYSVGIGQISSEVPQNLSASRPQDRQFILSSKKLLLSDSGFYLCAWEQGANQPQHFGDGTRLSIL.

This rearrangement joins TRBV19 to TRBJ2-1; 13 bases line up with TRBD2. Germline lookup yields CDR1 LNHDA and CDR2 SQIVND (reference sequence). This CDR3 has 14 amino acids. V was clipped by 4 bases and J by 9 bases; unmatched bases: 3. CDR3 in amino acids: CASSSTSGGGEQFF. For the CDR3, the DNA is TGTGCCAGTAGTAGTACTAGCGGGGGGGGTGAGCAGTTCTTC.

About this clonotype itself: This may stem from a read error, because a much larger clone lies one nucleotide away. The genes are TRBV5-1 and TRBJ1-1; unclear D gene. Between the trimmed V and J ends, which lost 4 bases and 2 bases, there was a span of 9 bases. The CDR3 is 13 residues long. The V gene's germline CDR1 is SGHRS and CDR2 YFSETQ. CDR3 nucleotide sequence: TGCGCCAGCAGCGTCGCAGTCAACACTGAAGCTTTCTTT. Its translation is CASSVAVNTEAFF.

There are many counts of this clonotype. The rearrangement links TRBV7-2 to TRBJ2-5, with D perhaps TRBD2 (6 bases). This CDR3 has 15 residues. Per the germline V gene, CDR1 is SGHTA and CDR2 is FQGNSA. V was clipped by 1 base and J by 5 bases, with 14 bases between them. The CDR3 region is CASSLGSRRGETQYF. CDR3 nucleotides: TGTGCCAGCAGCTTAGGTAGCCGGAGGGGTGAGACCCAGTACTTC.

This clonotype was counted ten times or more. This sequence joins TRBV28 and TRBJ1-2; 9 nucleotides match TRBD1. Germline CDR1 MDHEN, CDR2 SYDVKM. V gave up 4 bases and J gave up 5 bases; unmatched junction bases: 11. The CDR3 spans 16 residues. CDR3 sequence: CASSSIQGQGRYGYTF. The CDR3 DNA follows: TGTGCCAGCAGTTCGATCCAAGGACAGGGGCGGTATGGCTACACCTTC.

The rearrangement joins TRBV5-1 to TRBJ2-5, with unresolved D. This CDR3 contains 14 residues. Germline V gene lookup returns CDR1 SGHRS and CDR2 YFSETQ. The ends were cut back, 3 bases at V and 1 base at J, with 10 bases in the middle. CDR3 amino acids: CASSSAQLQETQYF. The CDR3 DNA follows: TGCGCCAGCAGCTCGGCACAGCTCCAAGAGACCCAGTACTTC.

The rearrangement uses TRBV12-3 or TRBV12-4 and TRBJ2-7, with 11 bases lining up with TRBD2. This CDR3 has 14 amino acids. Trimming removed 7 bases from V and 3 bases from J; junction bases left unmatched: 5. The CDR3 loop is CASTPGTSGYEQYF. The CDR3 region has the DNA TGTGCCAGCACCCCCGGGACTAGCGGCTACGAGCAGTACTTC.